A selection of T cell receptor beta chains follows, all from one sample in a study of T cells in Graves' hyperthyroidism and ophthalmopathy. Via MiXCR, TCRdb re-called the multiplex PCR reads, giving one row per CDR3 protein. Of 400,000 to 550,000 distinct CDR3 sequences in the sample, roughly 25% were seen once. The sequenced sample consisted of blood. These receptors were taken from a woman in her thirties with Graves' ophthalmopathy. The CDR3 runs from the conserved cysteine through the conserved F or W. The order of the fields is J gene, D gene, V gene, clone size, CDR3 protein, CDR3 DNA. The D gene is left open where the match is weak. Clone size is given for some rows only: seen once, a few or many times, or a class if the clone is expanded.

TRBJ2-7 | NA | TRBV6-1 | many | CASWAQSSYEQYF | TGTGCCAGCTGGGCCCAAAGCTCCTACGAGCAGTACTTC
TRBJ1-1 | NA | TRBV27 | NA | CASSFVSRNEVAFF | TGTGCCAGCAGTTTCGTTTCCCGGAATGAGGTAGCTTTCTTT
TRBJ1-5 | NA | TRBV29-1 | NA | CSAGRGAGQPQHF | TGCAGCGCCGGACGGGGGGCCGGTCAGCCCCAGCATTTT
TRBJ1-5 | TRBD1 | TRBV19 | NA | CASSLDRDRQPQHF | TGTGCCAGTAGTTTGGACAGGGATAGGCAGCCCCAGCATTTT
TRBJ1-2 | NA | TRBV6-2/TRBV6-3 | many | CASSNGRVGYGYTF | TGTGCCAGCAGCAACGGCAGGGTGGGCTATGGCTACACCTTC
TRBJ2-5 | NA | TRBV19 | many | CASNGGGYQETQYF | TGTGCCAGTAACGGAGGCGGGTACCAAGAGACCCAGTACTTC
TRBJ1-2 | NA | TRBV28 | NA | CASSFADRGYTF | TGTGCCAGCAGTTTTGCGGATCGGGGCTACACCTTC
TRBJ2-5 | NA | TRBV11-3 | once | CASSFNTGETQYF | TGTGCCAGCAGCTTCAACACAGGGGAGACCCAGTACTTC
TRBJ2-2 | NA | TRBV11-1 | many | CASSFYGTGNTGELFF | TGTGCCAGCAGCTTTTATGGAACAGGGAACACCGGGGAGCTGTTTTTT
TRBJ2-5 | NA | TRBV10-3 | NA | CAISAREQESQYF | TGTGCCATCAGTGCCAGGGAGCAAGAGAGCCAGTACTTC
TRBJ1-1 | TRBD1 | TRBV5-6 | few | CASSTGGAEAFF | TGTGCCAGCAGCACAGGGGGTGCTGAAGCTTTCTTT
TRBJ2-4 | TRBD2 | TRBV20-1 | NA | CSAWTSGRGDIQYF | TGCAGTGCTTGGACTAGCGGGAGAGGAGACATTCAGTACTTC
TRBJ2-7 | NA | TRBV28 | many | CASSSFRGSAYEQYF | TGTGCCAGCAGCTCCTTTCGGGGGAGCGCCTACGAGCAGTACTTC
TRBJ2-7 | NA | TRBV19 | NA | CASSTLELTGTYEQYF | TGTGCCAGTAGTACCCTAGAGCTGACAGGAACCTACGAGCAGTACTTC
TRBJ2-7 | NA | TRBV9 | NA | CASSDSRQEQYF | TGTGCCAGCTCAGACTCGAGGCAGGAGCAGTACTTC
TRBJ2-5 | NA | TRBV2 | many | CASRRDGTQETQYF | TGTGCCAGCAGACGGGACGGGACCCAAGAGACCCAGTACTTC
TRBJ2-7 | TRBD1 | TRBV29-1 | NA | CSVTGTGGLARTYEQYF | TGCAGCGTGACCGGGACAGGGGGATTAGCGAGAACCTACGAGCAGTACTTC
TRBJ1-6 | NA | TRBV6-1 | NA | CASSETGSGSPLHF | TGTGCCAGCAGTGAAACAGGGAGCGGTTCACCCCTCCACTTT
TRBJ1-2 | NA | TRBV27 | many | CASSAGTRTANYGYTF | TGTGCCAGCAGTGCCGGGACAAGGACGGCTAACTATGGCTACACCTTC
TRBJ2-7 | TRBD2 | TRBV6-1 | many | CASRNPRGGLRGYEQYF | TGTGCCAGCAGGAACCCCCGGGGAGGGCTACGAGGCTACGAGCAGTACTTC
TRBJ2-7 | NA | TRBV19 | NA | CASSHNFDSYEQYF | TGTGCCAGTAGTCACAACTTCGACAGCTACGAGCAGTACTTC
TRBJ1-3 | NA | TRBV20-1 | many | CSARVGGNTIYF | TGCAGTGCTAGAGTTGGGGGAAACACCATATATTTT
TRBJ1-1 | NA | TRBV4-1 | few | CASSQESQNTEAFF | TGCGCCAGCAGCCAAGAAAGTCAGAACACTGAAGCTTTCTTT
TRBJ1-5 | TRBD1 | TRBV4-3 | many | CASSQERGLGNQPQHF | TGCGCCAGCAGCCAAGAGAGGGGGCTGGGCAATCAGCCCCAGCATTTT
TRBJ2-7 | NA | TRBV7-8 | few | CASSLGADTYYEQYF | TGTGCCAGCAGCTTAGGTGCGGACACTTACTACGAGCAGTACTTC
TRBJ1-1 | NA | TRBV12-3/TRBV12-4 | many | CASSLREMNTEAFF | TGTGCCAGCAGTTTACGGGAGATGAACACTGAAGCTTTCTTT
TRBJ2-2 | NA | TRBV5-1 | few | CASSLFPATGELFF | TGCGCCAGCAGCTTGTTTCCCGCCACCGGGGAGCTGTTTTTT
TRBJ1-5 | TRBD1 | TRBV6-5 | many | CASSYSTGPDQPQHF | TGTGCCAGCAGTTACTCGACAGGGCCGGATCAGCCCCAGCATTTT
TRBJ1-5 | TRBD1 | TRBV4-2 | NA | CASSQVPGGTDQPQHF | TGTGCCAGCAGCCAAGTTCCAGGGGGTACGGATCAGCCCCAGCATTTT
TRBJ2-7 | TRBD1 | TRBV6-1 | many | CASKRDRGTDYEQYF | TGTGCCAGCAAACGAGACAGGGGCACTGACTACGAGCAGTACTTC
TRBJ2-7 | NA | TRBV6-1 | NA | CASRTAPQAYEQYF | TGTGCCAGCAGAACGGCACCCCAGGCGTACGAGCAGTACTTC
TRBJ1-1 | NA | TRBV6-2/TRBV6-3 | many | CASSYSVAAVLDTEAFF | TGTGCCAGCAGTTACTCCGTGGCGGCGGTTTTGGACACTGAAGCTTTCTTT
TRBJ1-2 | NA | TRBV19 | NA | CASSIEYYGYTF | TGTGCCAGTAGTATCGAATACTATGGCTACACCTTC
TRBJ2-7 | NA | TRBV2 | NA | CASSERGKLSYEQYF | TGTGCCAGCAGTGAACGGGGAAAACTCTCCTACGAGCAGTACTTC
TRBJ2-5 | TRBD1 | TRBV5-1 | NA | CASSLLPPGTGGPETQYF | TGCGCCAGCAGCTTGCTTCCCCCCGGGACAGGGGGCCCAGAGACCCAGTACTTC
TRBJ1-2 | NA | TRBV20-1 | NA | CSAQIGDYGYTF | TGCAGTGCTCAGATTGGCGACTATGGCTACACCTTC
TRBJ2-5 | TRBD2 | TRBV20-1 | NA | CSAHPSGQETQYF | TGCAGTGCCCACCCTAGCGGCCAAGAGACCCAGTACTTC
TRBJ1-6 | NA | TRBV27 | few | CASSLNRLDNSPLHF | TGTGCCAGCAGTTTGAACAGGCTCGATAATTCACCCCTCCACTTT
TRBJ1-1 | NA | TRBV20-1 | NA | CSAEPTAFF | TGCAGTGCTGAACCTACAGCTTTCTTT
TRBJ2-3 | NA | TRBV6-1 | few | CASGEVPFPDTQYF | TGTGCCAGCGGTGAAGTACCTTTCCCAGATACGCAGTATTTT
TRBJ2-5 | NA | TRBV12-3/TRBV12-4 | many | CASSSLQGGDGETQYF | TGTGCCAGCAGTTCCCTACAGGGGGGGGATGGTGAGACCCAGTACTTC
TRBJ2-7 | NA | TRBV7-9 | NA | CASSGRGTYEQDF | TGTGCCAGCAGCGGACGGGGTACCTACGAGCAGGACTTC
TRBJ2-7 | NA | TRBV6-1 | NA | CASTPPGYEQYF | TGTGCCAGCACCCCCCCGGGGTACGAGCAGTACTTC
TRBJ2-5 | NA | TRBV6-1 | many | CASTDSGTDLRETQYF | TGTGCCAGCACCGACAGCGGGACAGACCTCCGGGAGACCCAGTACTTC
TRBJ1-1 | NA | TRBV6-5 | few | CASSYSGEGSTEAFF | TGTGCCAGCAGTTACTCAGGGGAAGGGAGCACTGAAGCTTTCTTT
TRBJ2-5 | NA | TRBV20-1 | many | CSARSGGNQETQYF | TGCAGTGCTAGGTCCGGCGGGAACCAAGAGACCCAGTACTTC
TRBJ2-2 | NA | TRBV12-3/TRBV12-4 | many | CASSLGTPWGTGELFF | TGTGCCAGCAGTTTAGGGACACCCTGGGGCACCGGGGAGCTGTTTTTT
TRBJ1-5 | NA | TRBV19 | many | CASSIDRGAGQPQHF | TGTGCCAGTAGTATAGATCGGGGGGCGGGTCAGCCCCAGCATTTT
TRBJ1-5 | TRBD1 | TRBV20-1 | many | CSALDRGGQPQHF | TGCAGTGCTCTGGACAGGGGAGGACAGCCCCAGCATTTT
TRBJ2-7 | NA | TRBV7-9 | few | CASSLFRDGPYEQYF | TGTGCCAGCAGCTTGTTCCGGGACGGACCCTACGAGCAGTACTTC
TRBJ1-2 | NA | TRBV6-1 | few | CASAKAGVIGYTF | TGTGCCAGCGCCAAGGCAGGGGTAATCGGCTACACCTTC
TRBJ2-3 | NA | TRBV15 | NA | CATKGGGRPDTQYF | TGTGCCACCAAAGGGGGGGGCCGCCCAGATACGCAGTATTTT